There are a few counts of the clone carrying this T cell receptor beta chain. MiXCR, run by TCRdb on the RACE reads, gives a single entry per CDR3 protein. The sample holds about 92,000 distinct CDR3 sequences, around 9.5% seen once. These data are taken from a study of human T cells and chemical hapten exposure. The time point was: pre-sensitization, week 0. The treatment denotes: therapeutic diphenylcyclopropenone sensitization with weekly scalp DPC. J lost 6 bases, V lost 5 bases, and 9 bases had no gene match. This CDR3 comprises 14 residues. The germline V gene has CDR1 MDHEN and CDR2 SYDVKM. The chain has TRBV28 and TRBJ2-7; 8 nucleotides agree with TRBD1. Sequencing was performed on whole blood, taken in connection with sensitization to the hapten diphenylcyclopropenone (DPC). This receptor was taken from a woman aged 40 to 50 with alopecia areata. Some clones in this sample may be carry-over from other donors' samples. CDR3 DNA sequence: TGTGCCAGCAGTAATTACAGGGGGAAAGCCGAGCAGTACTTC. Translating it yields CASSNYRGKAEQYF.